This T cell receptor beta chain stems from a study of CD8 T cells in ankylosing spondylitis. Study-wide points: Matched synovial fluid from ankylosing spondylitis patients was reported to be enriched for disease-linked clones. Prior literature has documented some motif variants in synovial fluid and blood from reactive arthritis. A motif of seven or eight highly homologous TCR beta variants was seen as apparently characteristic of ankylosing spondylitis blood.

The CDR3 loop spans 14 amino acids. CDR1 SNHLY and CDR2 FYNNEI come from the germline V gene. The V end lost 10 bases, the J end lost 1 base, and 14 bases lay between the germline ends. Points on this clonotype: Its antigen is not identified.

Quantitative 5'-RACE with molecular barcodes was used to make the TCR beta libraries. In TCRdb, the 5' RACE reads were re-called with MiXCR into one record per CDR3 protein. The table includes about 540,000 distinct CDR3 sequences, 10% to 15% detected once. This chain uses TRBV2 with TRBJ2-1, with D possibly being TRBD2 (5 bases). Source material: blood, either unsorted or a sorted T cell fraction (not recorded which). The receptor comes from a male donor with ankylosing spondylitis. The CDR3: CATTEGISYNEQFF. Written as DNA, the CDR3 is TGTGCCACCACAGAGGGCATTTCCTACAATGAGCAGTTCTTC.